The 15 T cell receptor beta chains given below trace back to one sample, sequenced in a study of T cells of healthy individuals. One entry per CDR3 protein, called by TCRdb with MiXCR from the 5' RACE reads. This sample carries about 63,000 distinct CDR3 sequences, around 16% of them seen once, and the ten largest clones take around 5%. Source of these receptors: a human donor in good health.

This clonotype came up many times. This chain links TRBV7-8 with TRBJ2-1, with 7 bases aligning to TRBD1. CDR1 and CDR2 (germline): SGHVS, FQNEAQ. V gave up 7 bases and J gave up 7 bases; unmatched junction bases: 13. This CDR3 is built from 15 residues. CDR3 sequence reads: CASKKNYSRGNEQFF. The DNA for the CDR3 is TGTGCCAGCAAAAAGAACTACTCCAGGGGGAATGAGCAGTTCTTC. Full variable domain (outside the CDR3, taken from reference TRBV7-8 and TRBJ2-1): GAGVSQSPRYKVAKRGQDVALRCDPISGHVSLFWYQQALGQGPEFLTYFQNEAQLDKSGLPSDRFFAERPEGSVSTLKIQRTQQEDSAVYLCASKKNYSRGNEQFFGPGTRLTVL.

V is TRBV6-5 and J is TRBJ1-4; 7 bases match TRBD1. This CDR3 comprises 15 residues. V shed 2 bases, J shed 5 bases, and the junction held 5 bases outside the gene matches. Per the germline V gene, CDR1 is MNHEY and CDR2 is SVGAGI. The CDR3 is CASSYQGQMNEKLFF. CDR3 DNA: TGTGCCAGCAGTTACCAGGGACAGATGAATGAAAAACTGTTTTTT.

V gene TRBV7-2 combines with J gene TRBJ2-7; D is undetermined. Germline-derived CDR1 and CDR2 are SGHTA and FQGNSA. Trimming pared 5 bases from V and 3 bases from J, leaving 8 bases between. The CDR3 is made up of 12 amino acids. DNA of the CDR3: TGTGCCAGCAGCCCCAGGAACTACGAGCAGTACTTC. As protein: CASSPRNYEQYF. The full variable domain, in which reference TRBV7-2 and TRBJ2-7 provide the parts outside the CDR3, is GAGVSQSPSNKVTEKGKDVELRCDPISGHTALYWYRQSLGQGLEFLIYFQGNSAPDKSGLPSDRFSAERTGGSVSTLTIQRTQQEDSAVYLCASSPRNYEQYFGPGTRLTVT.

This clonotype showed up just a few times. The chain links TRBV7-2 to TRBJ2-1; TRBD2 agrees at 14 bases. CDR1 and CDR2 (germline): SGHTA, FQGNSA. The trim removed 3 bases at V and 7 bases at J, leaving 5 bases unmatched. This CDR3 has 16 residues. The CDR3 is CASSFRLAGGFNEQFF. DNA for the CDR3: TGTGCCAGCAGCTTTAGACTAGCGGGAGGGTTTAATGAGCAGTTCTTC.

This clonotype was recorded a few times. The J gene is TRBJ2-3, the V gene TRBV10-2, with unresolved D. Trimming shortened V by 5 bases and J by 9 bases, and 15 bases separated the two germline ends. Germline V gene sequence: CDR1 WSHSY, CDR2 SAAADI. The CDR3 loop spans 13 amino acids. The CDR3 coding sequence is TGCGCCAGCAGTCCTCTCATTGACACAACGCAGTATTTT. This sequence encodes CASSPLIDTTQYF.

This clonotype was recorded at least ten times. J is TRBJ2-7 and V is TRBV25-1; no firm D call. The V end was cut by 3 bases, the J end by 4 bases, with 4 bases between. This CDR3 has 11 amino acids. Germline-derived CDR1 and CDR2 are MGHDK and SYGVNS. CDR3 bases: TGTGCCAGCAGTGAGGCTTACGAGCAGTACTTC. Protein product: CASSEAYEQYF.

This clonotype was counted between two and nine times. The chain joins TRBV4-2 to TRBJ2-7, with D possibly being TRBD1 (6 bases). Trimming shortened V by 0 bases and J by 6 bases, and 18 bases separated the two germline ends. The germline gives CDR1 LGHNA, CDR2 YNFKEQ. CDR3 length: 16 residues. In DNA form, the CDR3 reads TGTGCCAGCAGCCAAGATTCTGGGGGCAGGGTCAGCGAGCAGTACTTC. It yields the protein CASSQDSGGRVSEQYF.

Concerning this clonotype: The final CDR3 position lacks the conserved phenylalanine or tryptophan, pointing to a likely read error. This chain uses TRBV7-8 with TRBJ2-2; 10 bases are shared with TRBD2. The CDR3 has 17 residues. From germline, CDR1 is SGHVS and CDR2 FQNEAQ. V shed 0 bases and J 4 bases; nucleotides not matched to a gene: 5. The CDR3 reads CASSLAVLAGATGELFS. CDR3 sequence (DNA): TGTGCCAGCAGCTTAGCGGTCCTAGCGGGAGCCACCGGGGAGCTGTTTTCT.

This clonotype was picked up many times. The CDR3 sequence is CSARDDLRDRDYNEQFF. The DNA for the CDR3 is TGCAGTGCTAGAGATGATTTGAGAGACAGGGACTACAATGAGCAGTTCTTC. This rearrangement joins TRBV20-1 to TRBJ2-1; 7 nucleotides match TRBD1. V lost 0 bases, J lost 3 bases, and 11 bases stayed unmatched. The CDR3 covers 17 residues. Germline lookup yields CDR1 DFQATT and CDR2 SNEGSKA (reference sequence).

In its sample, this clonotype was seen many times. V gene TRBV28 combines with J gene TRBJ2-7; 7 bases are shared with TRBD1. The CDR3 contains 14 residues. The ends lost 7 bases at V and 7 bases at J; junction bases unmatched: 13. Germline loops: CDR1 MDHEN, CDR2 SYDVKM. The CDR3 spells CASKPGTAVSEQYF. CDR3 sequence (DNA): TGTGCCAGCAAACCCGGGACAGCCGTCTCTGAGCAGTACTTC.

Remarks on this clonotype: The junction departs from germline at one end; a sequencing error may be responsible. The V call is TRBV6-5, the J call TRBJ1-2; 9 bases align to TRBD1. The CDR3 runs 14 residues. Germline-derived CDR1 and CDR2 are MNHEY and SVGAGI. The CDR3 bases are TGTGCCAGCAGCCAGGTACAGGGGGCCCCTCCACATGTCTTC. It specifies CASSQVQGAPPHVF.

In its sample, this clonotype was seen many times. The CDR3 bases are TGTGCCAGCAGACCTTACTACGAAGAGACCCAGTACTTC. Translation gives CASRPYYEETQYF. The V call is TRBV7-2, the J call TRBJ2-5; no definite D call. V shed 6 bases and J shed 3 bases, with 11 bases lying between them. CDR1 and CDR2 (germline): SGHTA, FQGNSA. CDR3 size: 13 residues.

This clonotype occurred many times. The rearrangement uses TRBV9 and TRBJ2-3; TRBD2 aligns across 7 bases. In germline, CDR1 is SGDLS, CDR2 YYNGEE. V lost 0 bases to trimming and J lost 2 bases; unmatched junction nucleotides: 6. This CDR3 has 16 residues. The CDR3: CASSVDPAGLTDTQYF. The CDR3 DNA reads TGTGCCAGCAGCGTAGACCCAGCGGGGCTCACAGATACGCAGTATTTT.

The CDR3 DNA reads TGTGCCAGCAGCTTTTCTTGGGACGCTAGGAGTGAAAAACTGTTTTTT. Translating it yields CASSFSWDARSEKLFF. The genes are TRBV7-2 and TRBJ1-4; tentatively, D is TRBD1 (5 bases). CDR3 length equals 16 residues. Trimming stripped 3 bases from V and 7 bases from J, with 18 bases between. Per germline, CDR1 SGHTA and CDR2 FQGNSA.

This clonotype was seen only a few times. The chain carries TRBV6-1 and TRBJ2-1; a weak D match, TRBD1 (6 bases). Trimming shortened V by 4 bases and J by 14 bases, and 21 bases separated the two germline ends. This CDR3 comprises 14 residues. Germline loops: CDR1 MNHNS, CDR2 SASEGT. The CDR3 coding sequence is TGTGCCAGCAGTGTTGAAGGACAGTCCTCCGGGAAGTTCTTC. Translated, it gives CASSVEGQSSGKFF.